The clone carrying this TCR beta chain was detected once. The sample comes from a study of blood T cell repertoires in COVID-19. Libraries were prepared by immunoSEQ multiplex PCR; TCRdb keeps only in-frame clonotypes and omits some of them. The table shows 100,000 to 150,000 clones, with just over 85% occurring only once. The sample comprised peripheral blood. This TCR came from a woman aged 50 to 60 with active or convalescent COVID-19.

CDR3 nucleotides: TGTGCCAGCAGCCTAGCAATCTATGGCTACACCTTC. It is translated as CASSLAIYGYTF. V gene TRBV12-3 or TRBV12-4 combines with J gene TRBJ1-2; D is undetermined. V lost 6 bases and J 4 bases, leaving 9 bases between the germline ends. The CDR3 consists of 12 residues.